This T cell receptor beta chain derives from a study of human T cells and chemical hapten exposure. In the study overall: Per-sample TCR yield variation was attributed mainly to small pooled library volume differences.

V was shortened by 3 bases and J by 2 bases, with 10 bases between the two germline ends. Germline V gives CDR1 MNHNS, CDR2 SASEGT. This CDR3 contains 14 residues. Time point described: healthy volunteer bleed at 2 weeks. Unseparated into fractions, whole blood served as the source from which total RNA was extracted. Unique molecular identifiers were affixed to discrete cDNA molecules within the library. TCRdb analysed the RACE reads with MiXCR anew, one entry per CDR3 protein. The sample contains about 45,000 distinct CDR3 sequences, 3.5% to 5% of which appear only once. V gene TRBV6-1 combines with J gene TRBJ2-5; D call uncertain. The clonotype was recovered from a human donor in good health. Some clones in this sample may be carry-over from other donors' samples. The specimen sequenced was whole blood. The CDR3 DNA follows: TGTGCCAGCAGTGACGGCTGGACGCAAGAGACCCAGTACTTC. Residues: CASSDGWTQETQYF.